This T cell receptor (beta chain) is from a study of T-cell memory formation after mild COVID-19. Study-wide context: TCR clusters showed largely donor specificity. Study conclusions and caveats: Largely, contracting CD4+ clones fell within CM and EM, and contracting CD8+ clones within EMRA. Clones that contracted from day 15 to 85 were balanced CD4/CD8, while later expanders leaned CD4+.

Constant-segment primers served in 5'RACE that generated TCR alpha and TCR beta cDNA libraries bearing sample barcodes and UMIs. TCRdb analysed the 5' RACE reads with MiXCR anew, one entry per CDR3 protein. The table includes some 48,000 distinct CDR3 sequences, around a quarter detected once. The V and J ends lost 5 bases and 3 bases, in that order; junction bases with no gene match: 5. Germline V gene data show CDR1 as SEHNR and CDR2 as FQNEAQ (reference sequence). This CDR3 has 15 amino acids. This clonotype was recorded a few times. Its antigen is still unknown. The sequence was collected from a man younger than 35 who had mild COVID-19 (a few samples of this study predate the infection). Cell type and time point are not known. The specimen was PBMCs or a T cell subset sorted from them (not recorded which). V is TRBV7-9 and J is TRBJ2-3; 10 positions agree with TRBD2. The CDR3 DNA is TGTGCCAGCAGCATTACTAGCGGGGTGACAGATACGCAGTATTTT. Translating it yields CASSITSGVTDTQYF. Variable domain in full (rest from reference TRBV7-9 and TRBJ2-3): DTGVSQNPRHKITKRGQNVTFRCDPISEHNRLYWYRQTLGQGPEFLTYFQNEAQLEKSRLLSDRFSAERPKGSFSTLEIQRTEQGDSAMYLCASSITSGVTDTQYFGPGTRLTVL.